A single sample gave rise to the 7 T cell receptor beta chains below, sequenced in a study of neoadjuvant anti-PD-1 for oral cavity cancer. This table comes from immunoSEQ multiplex PCR, and its TCRdb copy is limited to in-frame clones, with some not included. The table records approximately 10,000 clones, around 80% of them present only once. Stated time point: after neoadjuvant nivolumab, at surgical resection. The source was PBMCs, collected after nivolumab (anti-PD-1) treatment. Source of these receptors: a person aged 35 to 85 with oral cavity squamous cell carcinoma.

V and J are TRBV2 and TRBJ2-1, with D perhaps matching TRBD1 or TRBD2 (5 bases each). Germline V lookup: CDR1 SNHLY, CDR2 FYNNEI. This CDR3 comprises 15 residues. Trimming shortened V by 1 base and J by 3 bases, and 10 bases separated the two germline ends. The CDR3: CASSEGGPLYNEQFF. CDR3 sequence (DNA): TGTGCCAGCAGTGAAGGGGGACCCCTCTACAATGAGCAGTTCTTC.

The chain uses TRBV30 and TRBJ1-6; 9 bases align to TRBD1. The CDR3 extends over 19 amino acids. Trimming cost V 3 bases and J 5 bases; bases outside gene matches: 17. Germline V gives CDR1 GTSNPN, CDR2 SVGIG (reference sequence). CDR3 sequence reads: CAWSSGPRDRVFHNSPLHF. DNA for the CDR3: TGTGCCTGGAGCTCCGGGCCCCGGGACAGGGTATTCCATAATTCACCCCTCCACTTT.

The chain employs TRBV6-1 and TRBJ1-1; D is unresolved. CDR3 size: 13 residues. The ends were cut back, 8 bases at V and 3 bases at J, with 13 bases in the middle. The germline CDR1 and CDR2 sequences are MNHNS and SASEGT. The CDR3 loop is CASSRVWDTEAFF. CDR3 coding DNA: TGTGCCAGCTCTCGGGTGTGGGACACTGAAGCTTTCTTT.

J is TRBJ1-2 and V is TRBV7-6, with TRBD1 matching over 11 bases. This CDR3 spans 15 amino acids. From germline, CDR1 is SGHVS and CDR2 FNYEAQ. V was pared by 6 bases and J by 3 bases, with 6 bases of the junction left unmatched. DNA for the CDR3: TGTGCCAGCAGACCCGGGACAGGGGGAGACTATGGCTACACCTTC. Its protein is CASRPGTGGDYGYTF.

The chain recombines TRBV6-5 with TRBJ1-4; maybe TRBD1 (6 bases). The CDR3 totals 14 residues. V lost 7 bases, J lost 7 bases, and 16 bases lay in between. Germline-derived CDR1 and CDR2 are MNHEY and SVGAGI. Here the CDR3 reads CASTQPGGGEKLFF. CDR3 bases: TGTGCCAGCACGCAACCGGGGGGCGGTGAAAAACTGTTTTTT.

The sample holds one count of this clone. V usage is TRBV9 and J usage is TRBJ1-1, with D unclear. V was pared by 0 bases and J by 2 bases, with 8 bases between. Germline values: CDR1 SGDLS, CDR2 YYNGEE. The CDR3 covers 14 residues. CDR3 amino acids: CASSVASANTEAFF. The CDR3 bases are TGTGCCAGCAGCGTAGCTTCGGCCAACACTGAAGCTTTCTTT.

J is TRBJ1-5 and V is TRBV5-1; TRBD1 is a possible D gene (6 bases). With 4 bases removed from V and 0 bases from J, the gap between germline ends came to 14 bases. The CDR3 sequence is 16 residues long. Per germline, CDR1 SGHRS and CDR2 YFSETQ. The CDR3 region is CASSPGGRTSNQPQHF. CDR3 in DNA: TGCGCCAGCAGCCCGGGGGGCAGAACTAGCAATCAGCCCCAGCATTTT.